These 3 T cell receptor beta chains were sequenced from one sample in a study of PD-L1 blockade in urothelial cancer. Libraries were prepared by immunoSEQ multiplex PCR; TCRdb keeps only in-frame clonotypes and omits some of them. This sample has 40,000 or so clones, with approximately 85% found just once. Time point given: pretreatment peripheral blood. The sequencing used PBMCs, collected around atezolizumab (anti-PD-L1) treatment. The receptors were sampled from a man in his sixties with urothelial cancer.

About this clone: In the same sample, other DNA sequences code for this CDR3. V gene TRBV5-1 combines with J gene TRBJ2-3, with D perhaps matching TRBD2 (6 bases). CDR1 is SGHRS, CDR2 YFSETQ, per germline. Trimming took off 4 bases at V and 0 bases at J, with 9 bases between the two ends. The CDR3 covers 14 residues. This chain's CDR3 is CASSPGTSTDTQYF. The DNA of the CDR3 is TGCGCCAGCAGCCCGGGGACTAGCACAGATACGCAGTATTTT.

V usage is TRBV2 and J usage is TRBJ2-3; possibly TRBD2 for D (5 bases). The CDR3 is 15 amino acids. Germline-derived CDR1 and CDR2 are SNHLY and FYNNEI. V was pared by 7 bases and J by 4 bases, with 18 bases between. This CDR3 is CASNPDSGTADTQYF. In DNA, the CDR3 is TGTGCCAGCAATCCGGACTCCGGTACAGCAGATACGCAGTATTTT.

Relative to its sample, this clone is medium-sized. V gene TRBV5-1 combines with J gene TRBJ1-4, with D possibly TRBD1 on 5 matching bases. The CDR3 spans 16 residues. V was clipped by 0 bases and J by 3 bases, with 12 bases between them. Germline assignment: CDR1 SGHRS and CDR2 YFSETQ. CDR3 amino acids: CASSLDGGEANEKLFF. The CDR3 DNA follows: TGCGCCAGCAGCTTGGACGGGGGGGAGGCTAATGAAAAACTGTTTTTT.